One sample yielded the 18 T cell receptor beta chains listed below, sequenced in a study of Ad26.COV2.S vaccination and SARS-CoV-2 variants. Profiled with immunoSEQ multiplex PCR; TCRdb holds only in-frame clones, not every one. The table lists approximately 480,000 clones, about 83% of them singletons. Documented treatment: 19 received Ad26.COV2.S at low or high dose, single or two shots; five or six received placebo; per-sample allocation not given. Sampling took place 63 days after the first vaccine or placebo injection. Here the sequenced sample was peripheral blood, taken in a trial of Ad26.COV2.S vaccine versus placebo. These receptors were obtained from a person between 18 and 65 years old who received the Ad26.COV2.S COVID-19 vaccine or a placebo.

V usage is TRBV29-1 and J usage is TRBJ2-7; no firm D call. V was shortened by 6 bases and J by 3 bases, with 15 bases between the two germline ends. Looked up from germline, CDR1 is SQVTM and CDR2 is ANQGSEA. This CDR3 has 13 amino acids. CDR3 bases: TGCAGCGTCTTGGCTGGCCAAAGCTACGAGCAGTACTTC. Protein sequence: CSVLAGQSYEQYF.

This clone was seen a few times. This chain uses TRBV28 with TRBJ1-6; 7 nucleotides agree with TRBD1. Germline assignment: CDR1 MDHEN and CDR2 SYDVKM. The length of the CDR3 is 14 residues. With 4 bases clipped from V and 6 bases from J, the junction kept 3 bases outside the gene matches. The CDR3 region is CASSYWDSNSPLHF. Here the CDR3 DNA reads TGTGCCAGCAGTTATTGGGACAGTAATTCACCCCTCCACTTT.

The V gene is TRBV4-3, the J gene TRBJ2-7, with D possibly being TRBD2 (5 bases). Per the germline V gene, CDR1 is LGHNA and CDR2 is YSLEER. The CDR3 totals 15 residues. V dropped 4 bases and J dropped 0 bases, with 13 bases sitting between them. CDR3 bases: TGCGCCAGCAGCCTTGGGGTAGGGAGCTCCTACGAGCAGTACTTC. This gives the protein CASSLGVGSSYEQYF.

The genes are TRBV7-6 and TRBJ2-3; D remains unclear. In germline, CDR1 is SGHVS, CDR2 FNYEAQ. The CDR3 is 13 amino acids. The ends were cut back, 5 bases at V and 4 bases at J, with 10 bases in the middle. The CDR3 nucleotides read TGTGCCAGCAGCCTTATGGCGTCAGATACGCAGTATTTT. Translating it yields CASSLMASDTQYF.

The J gene is TRBJ1-6, the V gene TRBV5-8; D remains unclear. CDR3 length: 15 residues. Trimming took 5 bases from V and 7 from J, leaving 16 bases between them. Germline V gives CDR1 SGHTS, CDR2 YDEGEE. CDR3 sequence: CASSFAGILNSPLHF. As DNA, the CDR3 is TGTGCCAGCAGTTTCGCCGGGATCTTAAATTCACCCCTCCACTTT.

The gene calls are TRBV7-2 and TRBJ1-6, with TRBD1 as a possible D gene (5 bases). The germline gives CDR1 SGHTA, CDR2 FQGNSA. The CDR3 loop spans 17 amino acids. V was pared by 0 bases and J by 0 bases, with 9 bases between. The CDR3 coding sequence is TGTGCCAGCAGCTTAGCGGGGCCGGGCTCCTATAATTCACCCCTCCACTTT. Protein sequence: CASSLAGPGSYNSPLHF.

The CDR3 protein is CASSLRDPKNIQYF. Here the CDR3 DNA reads TGTGCCAGCAGCTTAAGGGATCCCAAAAACATTCAGTACTTC. J is TRBJ2-4 and V is TRBV7-8; D is ambiguous. The germline gives CDR1 SGHVS, CDR2 FQNEAQ. The CDR3 loop spans 14 amino acids. Trimming cost V 2 bases and J 2 bases, with 7 bases left between them.

The gene calls are TRBV2 and TRBJ1-1; D is unresolved. CDR3 length: 12 residues. V lost 4 bases and J 7 bases, leaving 10 bases between the germline ends. Germline CDR1 reads SNHLY; CDR2 reads FYNNEI. The CDR3 loop reads CASSGFAHEAFF. The CDR3 coding sequence is TGTGCCAGCAGTGGGTTCGCCCATGAAGCTTTCTTT.

V and J are TRBV28 and TRBJ2-3; 11 bases are shared with TRBD1. There are 18 residues in the CDR3. The germline V gene encodes CDR1 MDHEN and CDR2 SYDVKM. After removal of 6 bases from V and 0 bases from J, the junction contained 11 bases not matched to a gene. CDR3 sequence (DNA): TGTGCCAGCAGGGGAGGGACAGGGGGTTATCCTAGCACAGATACGCAGTATTTT. Translated: CASRGGTGGYPSTDTQYF.

This rearrangement joins TRBV16 to TRBJ2-2, with D possibly matching TRBD1 (6 bases). V was cut by 4 bases and J by 6 bases, with 12 bases left in between. This CDR3 is 14 amino acids long. CDR1 is KGHSY and CDR2 is FQNENV in the germline V gene. CDR3 sequence reads: CASSRFQGSGELFF. DNA of the CDR3: TGTGCCAGCAGCCGGTTCCAGGGGTCCGGGGAGCTGTTTTTT. The whole variable domain, filled in from reference TRBV16 and TRBJ2-2, reads GEEVAQTPKHLVRGEGQKAKLYCAPIKGHSYVFWYQQVLKNEFKFLISFQNENVFDETGMPKERFSAKCLPNSPCSLEIQATKLEDSAVYFCASSRFQGSGELFFGEGSRLTVL.

The chain uses TRBV7-9 and TRBJ1-2, with D hard to call. V lost 5 bases to trimming and J lost 4 bases, with 11 bases between them. Germline loops: CDR1 SEHNR, CDR2 FQNEAQ (reference sequence). The CDR3 has 13 amino acids. CDR3 residues: CASSGPGSYGYTF. The DNA for the CDR3 is TGTGCCAGCAGCGGCCCGGGATCCTATGGCTACACCTTC.

This chain links TRBV20-1 with TRBJ2-4; D uncertain. There are 11 residues in the CDR3. With 2 bases removed from V and 8 bases from J, the gap between germline ends came to 7 bases. The germline V gene has CDR1 DFQATT and CDR2 SNEGSKA (reference sequence). In DNA form, the CDR3 reads TGCAGTGCTAGATCGTTTGACATTCAGTACTTC. Translation gives CSARSFDIQYF.

This chain joins TRBV7-2 and TRBJ2-2, with TRBD2 identical over 7 bases. There are 15 residues in the CDR3. J lost 7 bases, V lost 4 bases, and 9 bases had no gene match. Germline V gene data show CDR1 as SGHTA and CDR2 as FQGNSA. The CDR3 coding sequence is TGTGCCAGCAGCTCCCGTGGACTAGTGAGCGGGGAGCTGTTTTTT. As protein: CASSSRGLVSGELFF.

This sequence joins TRBV13 and TRBJ2-4; D perhaps matches TRBD2 (5 bases). The germline CDR1 and CDR2 sequences are PRHDT and FYEKMQ (reference sequence). CDR3 size: 14 residues. Trimming pared 0 bases from V and 6 bases from J, leaving 9 bases between. CDR3 protein: CASSLGGVGNIQYF. The CDR3 DNA reads TGTGCCAGCAGCTTAGGCGGGGTGGGAAACATTCAGTACTTC.

This clone has a handful of counts. The chain employs TRBV5-1 and TRBJ2-2, with D perhaps matching TRBD2 (5 bases). This CDR3 has 17 amino acids. Germline lookup yields CDR1 SGHRS and CDR2 YFSETQ. With 0 bases removed from V and 4 bases from J, the gap between germline ends came to 16 bases. The CDR3 sequence is CASSLGAASSSTGELFF. Written as DNA, the CDR3 is TGCGCCAGCAGCTTGGGCGCCGCTAGCAGTAGCACCGGGGAGCTGTTTTTT.

A few counts support this clone. This same CDR3 is encoded by further DNA sequences in the sample. V is TRBV7-9 and J is TRBJ1-1, with no clear D. V was trimmed by 5 bases and J by 1 base, leaving 5 bases between them. The CDR3 extends over 12 amino acids. Germline V lookup: CDR1 SEHNR, CDR2 FQNEAQ (reference sequence). DNA of the CDR3: TGTGCCAGCAGCCACAAGAACACTGAAGCTTTCTTT. Translating it yields CASSHKNTEAFF.

The chain carries TRBV30 and TRBJ2-7; 9 nucleotides match TRBD1. V gave up 3 bases and J gave up 5 bases; unmatched junction bases: 5. This CDR3 is 13 amino acids long. The germline gives CDR1 GTSNPN, CDR2 SVGIG (reference sequence). CDR3 DNA sequence: TGTGCCTGGAGGACAGGGGGGAGTAACGAGCAGTACTTC. It encodes CAWRTGGSNEQYF. Variable domain in full (rest from reference TRBV30 and TRBJ2-7): SQTIHQWPATLVQPVGSPLSLECTVEGTSNPNLYWYRQAAGRGLQLLFYSVGIGQISSEVPQNLSASRPQDRQFILSSKKLLLSDSGFYLCAWRTGGSNEQYFGPGTRLTVT.

This clone was seen a handful of times. This chain connects TRBV10-1 to TRBJ1-5, with a possible D match to TRBD1 (5 bases). The CDR3 runs 12 residues. Looked up from germline, CDR1 is WNHNN and CDR2 is SYGVQD (reference sequence). With 9 bases removed from V and 5 bases from J, the gap between germline ends came to 11 bases. In DNA form, the CDR3 reads TGCGCCAGGGGGGAGGGTTATCAGCCCCAGCATTTT. Translating gives CARGEGYQPQHF.